This T cell receptor (beta chain) emerged from a study of shared clonotypes between healthy human individuals. The CDR3 is 20 residues long. Germline V gene sequence: CDR1 KGHSH, CDR2 LQKENI. Trimming shortened V by 1 base and J by 3 bases, and 24 bases separated the two germline ends. Profiling relied on immunoSEQ multiplex PCR, and the TCRdb table lists in-frame clones only, not all of them. The data show fewer than 1.8 million clones, just under 99% seen once. Input material: naive CD4+ T cells sorted from blood. As for subset: CD45RA+ positively selected. This TCR derives from a man younger than 45 in good health. V gene TRBV18 combines with J gene TRBJ2-2; D is perhaps TRBD1 or TRBD2 (6 bases each). The CDR3 spells CASSPRIIFGGNEDTGELFF. CDR3 nucleotide sequence: TGTGCCAGCTCACCACGGATAATTTTCGGGGGCAACGAGGACACCGGGGAGCTGTTTTTT. Full variable domain (remainder filled in from reference TRBV18 and TRBJ2-2): NAGVMQNPRHLVRRRGQEARLRCSPMKGHSHVYWYRQLPEEGLKFMVYLQKENIIDESGMPKERFSAEFPKEGPSILRIQQVVRGDSAAYFCASSPRIIFGGNEDTGELFFGEGSRLTVL.